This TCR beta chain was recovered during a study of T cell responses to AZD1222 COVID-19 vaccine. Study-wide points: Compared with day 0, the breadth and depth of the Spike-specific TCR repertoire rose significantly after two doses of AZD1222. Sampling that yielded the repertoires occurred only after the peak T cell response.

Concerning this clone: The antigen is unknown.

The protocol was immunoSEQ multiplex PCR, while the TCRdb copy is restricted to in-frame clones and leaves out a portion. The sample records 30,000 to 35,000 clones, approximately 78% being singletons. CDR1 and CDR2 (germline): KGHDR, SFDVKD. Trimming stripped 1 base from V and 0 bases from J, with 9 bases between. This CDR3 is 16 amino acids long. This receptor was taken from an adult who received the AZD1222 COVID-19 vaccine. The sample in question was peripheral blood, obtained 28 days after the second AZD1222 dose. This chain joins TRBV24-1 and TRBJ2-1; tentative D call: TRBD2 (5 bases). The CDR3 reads CATSDFNGGSYNEQFF. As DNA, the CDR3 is TGTGCCACCAGTGATTTTAACGGAGGCTCCTACAATGAGCAGTTCTTC.